Presented here are 5 T cell receptor beta chains from one specimen sequenced in a study of radiation and T cells in renal cell carcinoma. Documented time point: blood 4 weeks post-SBRT, at nephrectomy. Treatment in this sample: 15 Gy SBRT to primary tumor, nephrectomy 4 weeks later. This table comes from immunoSEQ multiplex PCR, and its TCRdb copy is limited to in-frame clones, with some not included. The table includes about 140,000 clones, 86% detected once. The sequencing here drew on blood, taken from a patient whose treatment included radiotherapy and nephrectomy. The receptors come from a woman aged 50 to 65 with renal cell carcinoma.

J is TRBJ1-1 and V is TRBV12-5, with D uncertain. Germline CDR1 reads LGHNT; CDR2 reads FRNRAP. Trimming pared 1 base from V and 0 bases from J, leaving 3 bases between. The length of the CDR3 is 13 residues. The CDR3 loop reads CASGLDLNTEAFF. The CDR3 nucleotides are TGTGCTAGTGGTTTGGACCTGAACACTGAAGCTTTCTTT. The whole variable domain, filled in from reference TRBV12-5 and TRBJ1-1, reads DARVTQTPRHKVTEMGQEVTMRCQPILGHNTVFWYRQTMMQGLELLAYFRNRAPLDDSGMPKDRFSAEMPDATLATLKIQPSEPRDSAVYFCASGLDLNTEAFFGQGTRLTVV.

The V call is TRBV18, the J call TRBJ2-7, with 7 bases identical to TRBD1. Trimming cost V 6 bases and J 1 base; bases outside gene matches: 9. There are 15 residues in the CDR3. Germline V gene sequence: CDR1 KGHSH, CDR2 LQKENI. The DNA of the CDR3 is TGTGCCAGCTCCAAGACCGGACAGGCGTCCTACGAGCAGTACTTC. This codes for CASSKTGQASYEQYF.

The rearrangement links TRBV5-1 to TRBJ2-3, with D hard to call. Germline V gene lookup returns CDR1 SGHRS and CDR2 YFSETQ. The CDR3 sequence is 14 residues long. V lost 2 bases and J lost 2, with 9 bases in between. The CDR3 here is CASSFAAATDTQYF. CDR3 nucleotide sequence: TGCGCCAGCAGCTTCGCGGCGGCCACAGATACGCAGTATTTT.

V is TRBV6-1 and J is TRBJ2-2; 7 bases are shared with TRBD2. From germline, CDR1 is MNHNS and CDR2 SASEGT. With 2 bases clipped from V and 4 bases from J, the junction kept 7 bases outside the gene matches. The CDR3 contains 16 residues. The CDR3 is CASSETLGGVTGELFF. CDR3 sequence (DNA): TGTGCCAGCAGTGAAACTCTGGGAGGGGTCACCGGGGAGCTGTTTTTT.

This chain connects TRBV7-2 to TRBJ2-4, with D possibly TRBD2 on 5 matching bases. V lost 0 bases to trimming and J lost 5 bases, with 8 bases between them. Germline V gene sequence: CDR1 SGHTA, CDR2 FQGNSA. The CDR3 is made up of 14 amino acids. The CDR3 protein is CASSLAGRQNIQYF. The CDR3 bases are TGTGCCAGCAGCTTAGCGGGGAGACAAAACATTCAGTACTTC.